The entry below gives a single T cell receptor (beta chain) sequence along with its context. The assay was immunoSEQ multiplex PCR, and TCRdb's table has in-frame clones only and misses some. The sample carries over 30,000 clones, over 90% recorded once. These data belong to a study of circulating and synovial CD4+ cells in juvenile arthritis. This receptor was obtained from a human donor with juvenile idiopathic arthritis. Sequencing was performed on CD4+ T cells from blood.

CDR3 protein: CASSWAYEQYF. The CDR3 DNA reads TGTGCCAGCAGCTGGGCTTACGAGCAGTACTTC. The V gene is TRBV7-2, the J gene TRBJ2-7; no firm D call. CDR3 length equals 11 residues. V lost 4 bases, J lost 4 bases, and 5 bases lay in between. The germline gives CDR1 SGHTA, CDR2 FQGNSA.